A selection of T cell receptor beta chains follows, all from one sample in a study of blood T cell repertoires in COVID-19. TCRdb keeps only in-frame clones here, not all; method: immunoSEQ multiplex PCR. This sample has some 290,000 clones; 88% occur once, and the top ten carry approximately 10%. The sample was peripheral blood. The receptors here all came from a woman aged 30 to 39 with COVID-19, enrolled during active disease. The CDR3 runs from the conserved cysteine through the conserved F or W. D genes are given only for firm matches. The size entry is marked missing in some rows and otherwise reads once, few, many or a size class.

CDR3 protein: CAWSVGGEQFF
D gene: .
V gene: TRBV30
J gene: TRBJ2-1
clone size: .

CDR3 protein: CASSLLTSYGYTF
D gene: .
V gene: TRBV28
J gene: TRBJ1-2
clone size: .

CDR3 protein: CASSQVVEGGLKYF
D gene: .
V gene: TRBV4-1
J gene: TRBJ2-7
clone size: .

CDR3 protein: CASSYSLRYEQYF
D gene: .
V gene: TRBV6-2/TRBV6-3
J gene: TRBJ2-7
clone size: .

CDR3 protein: CASSPGSGADTQYF
D gene: TRBD2
V gene: TRBV5-1
J gene: TRBJ2-3
clone size: .

CDR3 protein: CASSFLGGGPTDTQYF
D gene: TRBD2
V gene: TRBV5-1
J gene: TRBJ2-3
clone size: .

CDR3 protein: CASSFAGTTSLEQFF
D gene: TRBD2
V gene: TRBV11-2
J gene: TRBJ2-1
clone size: .

CDR3 protein: CASSSPDNYGYTF
D gene: .
V gene: TRBV7-8
J gene: TRBJ1-2
clone size: .

CDR3 protein: CASSLAGGLTKNIQYF
D gene: .
V gene: TRBV7-8
J gene: TRBJ2-4
clone size: .

CDR3 protein: CASSPTGLPGANVLTF
D gene: TRBD1
V gene: TRBV18
J gene: TRBJ2-6
clone size: .

CDR3 protein: CASSSDRERNTEAFF
D gene: TRBD1
V gene: TRBV2
J gene: TRBJ1-1
clone size: .

CDR3 protein: CASSFISSHEQYF
D gene: .
V gene: TRBV5-4
J gene: TRBJ2-7
clone size: few

CDR3 protein: CASRSPQKGTSENTIYF
D gene: .
V gene: TRBV7-9
J gene: TRBJ1-3
clone size: .

CDR3 protein: CASSRTASSVFF
D gene: .
V gene: TRBV19
J gene: TRBJ1-1
clone size: few

CDR3 protein: CACGASGIVDTQYF
D gene: TRBD2
V gene: TRBV2
J gene: TRBJ2-3
clone size: .

CDR3 protein: CASSMDGDTQYF
D gene: .
V gene: TRBV5-8
J gene: TRBJ2-3
clone size: once

CDR3 protein: CASSPGRGAYSNQPQHF
D gene: .
V gene: TRBV19
J gene: TRBJ1-5
clone size: many

CDR3 protein: CASSISRGLVDYNEQFF
D gene: TRBD2
V gene: TRBV19
J gene: TRBJ2-1
clone size: .

CDR3 protein: CASLRREGETQYF
D gene: TRBD2
V gene: TRBV25-1
J gene: TRBJ2-5
clone size: .

CDR3 protein: CASSPLNAGELFF
D gene: .
V gene: TRBV7-3
J gene: TRBJ2-2
clone size: .

CDR3 protein: CAWSAYKGQGYNQPQHF
D gene: TRBD1
V gene: TRBV30
J gene: TRBJ1-5
clone size: .

CDR3 protein: CASSVGQGARGFF
D gene: .
V gene: TRBV5-1
J gene: TRBJ1-1
clone size: .

CDR3 protein: CASSEFTGGRTEAFF
D gene: TRBD1
V gene: TRBV27
J gene: TRBJ1-1
clone size: .

CDR3 protein: CASSPISGGNEQFF
D gene: TRBD2
V gene: TRBV2
J gene: TRBJ2-1
clone size: .

CDR3 protein: CASSVRRGETQYF
D gene: .
V gene: TRBV7-2
J gene: TRBJ2-5
clone size: .

CDR3 protein: CSASPPGQGWSSPLHF
D gene: TRBD1
V gene: TRBV20-1
J gene: TRBJ1-6
clone size: .

CDR3 protein: CASSLEPGATYEQYF
D gene: .
V gene: TRBV7-2
J gene: TRBJ2-7
clone size: .

CDR3 protein: CASVGQGEDTQYF
D gene: TRBD1
V gene: TRBV7-8
J gene: TRBJ2-3
clone size: .

CDR3 protein: CASSSGGRKGYTF
D gene: .
V gene: TRBV5-1
J gene: TRBJ1-2
clone size: once

CDR3 protein: CASSLSDGGTEAFF
D gene: .
V gene: TRBV9
J gene: TRBJ1-1
clone size: .

CDR3 protein: CASSPRGRGREDTEAFF
D gene: TRBD1
V gene: TRBV5-8
J gene: TRBJ1-1
clone size: .

CDR3 protein: CASSEMAARNQPQHF
D gene: .
V gene: TRBV10-2
J gene: TRBJ1-5
clone size: .

CDR3 protein: CATSDRQFNYGYTF
D gene: .
V gene: TRBV24-1
J gene: TRBJ1-2
clone size: .

CDR3 protein: CASSPQGALSWYF
D gene: TRBD1
V gene: TRBV6-6
J gene: TRBJ2-7
clone size: few

CDR3 protein: CASSLVGTGRVTEAFF
D gene: TRBD1
V gene: TRBV5-1
J gene: TRBJ1-1
clone size: .

CDR3 protein: CASSRAITYEQYF
D gene: .
V gene: TRBV14
J gene: TRBJ2-7
clone size: .

CDR3 protein: CASSSPSGGEYNEQFF
D gene: TRBD2
V gene: TRBV7-9
J gene: TRBJ2-1
clone size: .

CDR3 protein: CASSYSVGRGYTF
D gene: .
V gene: TRBV6-5
J gene: TRBJ1-2
clone size: .

CDR3 protein: CASSLGIGTEAFF
D gene: .
V gene: TRBV11-2
J gene: TRBJ1-1
clone size: .

CDR3 protein: CACKRGIDTEAFF
D gene: .
V gene: TRBV6-5
J gene: TRBJ1-1
clone size: .

CDR3 protein: CASSQESGGGEETQYF
D gene: TRBD2
V gene: TRBV4-3
J gene: TRBJ2-5
clone size: .